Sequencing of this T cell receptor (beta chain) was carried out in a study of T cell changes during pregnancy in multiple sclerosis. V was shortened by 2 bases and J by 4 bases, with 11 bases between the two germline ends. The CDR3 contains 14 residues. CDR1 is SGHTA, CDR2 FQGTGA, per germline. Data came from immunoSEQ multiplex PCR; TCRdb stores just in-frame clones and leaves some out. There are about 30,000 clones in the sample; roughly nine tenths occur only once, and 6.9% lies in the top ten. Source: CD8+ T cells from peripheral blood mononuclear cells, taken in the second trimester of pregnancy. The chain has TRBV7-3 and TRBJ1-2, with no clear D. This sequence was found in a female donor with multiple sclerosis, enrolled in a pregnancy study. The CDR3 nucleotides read TGTGCCAGCAGCTTACAGGTCCTGGGCTATGGCTACACCTTC. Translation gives CASSLQVLGYGYTF.